This record covers a single TCR beta chain. The CDR3 contains 17 residues. Germline values: CDR1 SGHKS, CDR2 YYEKEE (reference sequence). The sample comes from a study of monozygotic twins with inflammatory bowel disease. Sampling involved one blood draw (about 2.6 ml) for every donor. From whole blood, total RNA was isolated without any sorting of T cells. cDNA synthesis was performed in eight separate reactions for each sample. Reprocessing the 5' RACE reads, TCRdb reports a single entry for every CDR3 protein and omits DNA. The listing contains 300,000 to 400,000 distinct CDR3 sequences. The sequencing input was blood. V is TRBV5-5 and J is TRBJ1-3; TCRdb picks TRBD1, but there is no DNA to check that call. The clonotype was recovered from a human donor with ulcerative colitis or Crohn's disease, or a healthy co-twin of an affected twin (not recorded which). The CDR3 reads CASSLAPGGRTGNTIYF.